The 24 T cell receptor beta chains below come from one sample, sequenced in a study of control samples from healthy donors and cancer patients. Data came from immunoSEQ multiplex PCR; TCRdb stores just in-frame clones and leaves some out. The sample lists 200,000 to 250,000 clones, just under 95% occurring once. The sequencing input was blood. The receptor set was obtained from a man aged 45-60 years in good health.

The chain combines TRBV15 with TRBJ2-2, with D perhaps matching TRBD1 or TRBD2 (5 bases each). Trimming took 4 bases from V and 0 from J, leaving 15 bases between them. The germline V gene encodes CDR1 LNHNV and CDR2 YYDKDF (reference sequence). The CDR3 has 17 residues. The CDR3 spells CATSKGFGTANTGELFF. The CDR3 coding sequence is TGTGCCACCAGCAAAGGTTTCGGGACGGCGAACACCGGGGAGCTGTTTTTT.

The V call is TRBV3-1 (or the pseudogene TRBV3-2), the J call TRBJ2-1, with D possibly being TRBD2 (6 bases). CDR1 LGHDT and CDR2 YNNKEL come from the germline V gene (reference sequence). The CDR3 covers 15 residues. The ends were cut back, 4 bases at V and 7 bases at J, with 17 bases in the middle. As DNA, the CDR3 is TGTGCCAGCAGCCGGCAGGCGGGGCTAAGGAATGAGCAGTTCTTC. This gives the protein CASSRQAGLRNEQFF.

The J gene is TRBJ1-1, the V gene TRBV9; no firm D call. Looked up from germline, CDR1 is SGDLS and CDR2 is YYNGEE. This CDR3 contains 15 residues. V was clipped by 6 bases and J by 0 bases, with 15 bases between them. CDR3 nucleotide sequence: TGTGCCAGCACCTCCCTTGGAGGGATGAACACTGAAGCTTTCTTT. Protein sequence: CASTSLGGMNTEAFF.

This rearrangement joins TRBV6-2 or TRBV6-3 to TRBJ2-2; weak D call: TRBD1 (6 bases). Germline-derived CDR1 and CDR2 are MNHEY and SVGEGT. This CDR3 spans 16 amino acids. V lost 0 bases and J lost 0, with 8 bases in between. The CDR3 region is CASSYSRTANTGELFF. In nucleotides, the CDR3 is TGTGCCAGCAGTTACTCGCGGACAGCGAACACCGGGGAGCTGTTTTTT.

The chain combines TRBV5-8 with TRBJ2-7, with 10 nucleotides matching TRBD1. This CDR3 has 16 amino acids. V dropped 4 bases and J dropped 3; count of bases not matched to a gene: 10. Germline values: CDR1 SGHTS, CDR2 YDEGEE. CDR3 in DNA: TGTGCCAGCAGCCAACCACCCGGGACAGGGGACTACGAGCAGTACGTC. It is translated as CASSQPPGTGDYEQYV.

The chain joins TRBV7-9 to TRBJ1-5; possibly TRBD1 for D (5 bases). CDR3 length: 15 amino acids. Germline CDR1 SEHNR, CDR2 FQNEAQ (reference sequence). The V end was cut by 6 bases, the J end by 7 bases, with 19 bases between. The CDR3 spells CASSPRGDGDQPQHF. The CDR3 coding sequence is TGTGCCAGCAGTCCCCGGGGGGACGGGGACCAGCCCCAGCATTTT. The complete variable domain, with remaining parts taken from reference TRBV7-9 and TRBJ1-5, reads DTGVSQNPRHKITKRGQNVTFRCDPISEHNRLYWYRQTLGQGPEFLTYFQNEAQLEKSRLLSDRFSAERPKGSFSTLEIQRTEQGDSAMYLCASSPRGDGDQPQHFGDGTRLSIL.

The CDR3 here is CSVDKGGAQHF. CDR3 DNA sequence: TGCAGCGTTGATAAGGGCGGGGCCCAGCATTTT. The chain joins TRBV29-1 to TRBJ1-5; D uncertain. The V gene's germline CDR1 is SQVTM and CDR2 ANQGSEA. V was clipped by 3 bases and J by 11 bases, with 11 bases between them. CDR3 length equals 11 residues.

The genes are TRBV6-2 or TRBV6-3 and TRBJ1-1; D call uncertain. V was shortened by 2 bases and J by 7 bases, with 8 bases between the two germline ends. Per the germline V gene, CDR1 is MNHEY and CDR2 is SVGEGT. This CDR3 comprises 12 residues. Here the CDR3 reads CASSYGLHEAFF. For the CDR3, the DNA is TGTGCCAGCAGTTACGGCCTTCATGAAGCTTTCTTT.

The rearrangement uses TRBV7-8 and TRBJ2-7; 9 positions match TRBD1. This CDR3 comprises 17 residues. Germline assignment: CDR1 SGHVS and CDR2 FQNEAQ. The ends lost 4 bases at V and 2 bases at J; junction bases unmatched: 12. The CDR3 sequence: CASSSAEPGQGTYEQYF. CDR3 nucleotides: TGTGCCAGCAGCTCAGCAGAACCGGGACAGGGCACCTACGAGCAGTACTTC.

The chain has TRBV7-2 and TRBJ2-5; the D is unclear. CDR3 size: 11 residues. In germline, CDR1 is SGHTA, CDR2 FQGNSA. Trimming pared 6 bases from V and 1 base from J, leaving 3 bases between. The CDR3 reads CASRSQETQYF. CDR3 bases: TGTGCCAGCAGAAGCCAAGAGACCCAGTACTTC.

This rearrangement joins TRBV5-1 to TRBJ1-4; possible D gene TRBD1, 6 bases. In germline, CDR1 is SGHRS, CDR2 YFSETQ. V was pared by 4 bases and J by 5 bases, with 18 bases between. This CDR3 spans 16 amino acids. In DNA form, the CDR3 reads TGCGCCAGCAGCCGAAACCGGAGGGGGACCAATGAAAAACTGTTTTTT. As protein: CASSRNRRGTNEKLFF.

The chain carries TRBV5-6 and TRBJ1-5; no reliable D call. Germline CDR1 is SGHDT and CDR2 is YYEEEE. This CDR3 spans 16 amino acids. V gave up 5 bases and J gave up 1 base, with 16 bases separating them. The CDR3 is CASSKMEGSSNQPQHF. As DNA, the CDR3 is TGTGCCAGCAGTAAGATGGAGGGCTCAAGCAATCAGCCCCAGCATTTT.

The chain has TRBV18 and TRBJ2-3; 7 positions agree with TRBD1. Trimming at V came to 6 bases and at J to 0 bases, leaving 12 bases not matched to a gene. The CDR3 runs to 17 residues. Germline loops: CDR1 KGHSH, CDR2 LQKENI. CDR3 protein: CASSPRGTAPSTDTQYF. CDR3 nucleotide sequence: TGTGCCAGCTCGCCAAGGGGGACAGCCCCTAGCACAGATACGCAGTATTTT.

This chain's CDR3 is CASSLPLNSPLHF. The CDR3, as DNA: TGTGCCAGCAGTCTCCCCCTTAATTCACCCCTCCACTTT. The V gene is TRBV28, the J gene TRBJ1-6; D is ambiguous. The CDR3 runs 13 residues. V was pared by 5 bases and J by 6 bases, with 8 bases between. Germline V CDR1 and CDR2: MDHEN, SYDVKM.

This chain links TRBV2 with TRBJ1-2, with D possibly being TRBD1 (5 bases). V was cut by 10 bases and J by 4 bases, with 16 bases left in between. The CDR3 has 13 residues. Germline CDR1 reads SNHLY; CDR2 reads FYNNEI. CDR3 sequence: CATPGGFLYGYTF. The CDR3 DNA reads TGTGCCACACCGGGGGGGTTTCTCTATGGCTACACCTTC.

V and J are TRBV18 and TRBJ1-3, with TRBD1 matching 7 bases. J gave up 1 base and V 4 bases, and 10 bases lay outside the gene matches. Germline V gene sequence: CDR1 KGHSH, CDR2 LQKENI. The CDR3 has 17 residues. CDR3 coding DNA: TGTGCCAGCTCACGGGAGCGACAGGGAGGTTCTGGAAACACCATATATTTT. Residues: CASSRERQGGSGNTIYF.

The gene calls are TRBV5-1 and TRBJ2-3, with no clear D. The CDR3 is made up of 13 amino acids. The V end lost 2 bases, the J end lost 2 bases, and 6 bases lay between the germline ends. Germline V gene data show CDR1 as SGHRS and CDR2 as YFSETQ. As DNA, the CDR3 is TGCGCCAGCAGCTTATCATACACAGATACGCAGTATTTT. This gives the protein CASSLSYTDTQYF. Drawing the rest from reference TRBV5-1 and TRBJ2-3, the complete variable domain is KAGVTQTPRYLIKTRGQQVTLSCSPISGHRSVSWYQQTPGQGLQFLFEYFSETQRNKGNFPGRFSGRQFSNSRSEMNVSTLELGDSALYLCASSLSYTDTQYFGPGTRLTVL.

The chain employs TRBV4-2 and TRBJ1-4, with D possibly matching TRBD1 (5 bases). The V end lost 4 bases, the J end lost 0 bases, and 6 bases lay between the germline ends. The V gene's germline CDR1 is LGHNA and CDR2 YNFKEQ. The CDR3 is 14 amino acids. CDR3 in DNA: TGTGCCAGCAGCCCGACAGCAACTAATGAAAAACTGTTTTTT. Its translation: CASSPTATNEKLFF.

The chain combines TRBV3-1 (or the pseudogene TRBV3-2) with TRBJ2-3, with TRBD1 identical over 8 bases. Germline lookup yields CDR1 LGHDT and CDR2 YNNKEL (reference sequence). The CDR3 is made up of 17 amino acids. Trimming removed 5 bases from V and 5 bases from J; junction bases left unmatched: 15. The CDR3 here is CASSKVFRGHFRDTQYF. The CDR3 DNA is TGTGCCAGCAGCAAAGTCTTCAGGGGGCATTTTCGAGATACGCAGTATTTT.

The chain employs TRBV24-1 and TRBJ2-3; D is perhaps TRBD1 or TRBD2 (5 bases each). The length of the CDR3 is 16 residues. The V gene lost 4 bases and the J gene lost 2 bases, with 15 bases spanning the gap. From germline, CDR1 is KGHDR and CDR2 SFDVKD. CDR3 region: CATSEATRGHTDTQYF. For the CDR3, the DNA is TGTGCCACCAGTGAAGCTACACGGGGCCACACAGATACGCAGTATTTT.

The gene calls are TRBV9 and TRBJ1-5, with D uncertain. Germline loops: CDR1 SGDLS, CDR2 YYNGEE. Trimming took off 0 bases at V and 1 base at J, with 8 bases between the two ends. This CDR3 is 15 amino acids long. The DNA for the CDR3 is TGTGCCAGCAGCGTAGTAGGTGGAAGCAATCAGCCCCAGCATTTT. It encodes CASSVVGGSNQPQHF. Full variable domain (rest looked up from reference TRBV9 and TRBJ1-5): DSGVTQTPKHLITATGQRVTLRCSPRSGDLSVYWYQQSLDQGLQFLIQYYNGEERAKGNILERFSAQQFPDLHSELNLSSLELGDSALYFCASSVVGGSNQPQHFGDGTRLSIL.

The J gene is TRBJ1-1, the V gene TRBV30, with 7 bases fitting TRBD1. V lost 6 bases, J lost 5 bases, and 18 bases stayed unmatched. CDR1 is GTSNPN, CDR2 SVGIG, per germline (reference sequence). The CDR3 spans 16 residues. Written as DNA, the CDR3 is TGTGCCTGCATTCTTGGGGAACAGGGGAGATGGACTGAAGCTTTCTTT. This translates into CACILGEQGRWTEAFF.

The chain uses TRBV18 and TRBJ2-7; the match to TRBD1 covers 8 bases. After removal of 4 bases from V and 6 bases from J, the junction contained 11 bases not matched to a gene. Germline CDR1 and CDR2: KGHSH and LQKENI. The CDR3 is made up of 15 amino acids. CDR3 in amino acids: CASSLRRQGASEQYV. The CDR3 nucleotides read TGTGCCAGCTCACTACGGCGGCAGGGGGCCAGCGAGCAGTACGTC.

The chain links TRBV28 to TRBJ2-1, with D possibly TRBD1 on 7 matching bases. The CDR3 contains 17 residues. Germline loops: CDR1 MDHEN, CDR2 SYDVKM. Trimming took 7 bases from V and 6 from J, leaving 25 bases between them. The CDR3 sequence is CASIRGGYRGRVNEQFF. The CDR3 nucleotides are TGTGCCAGCATTCGAGGGGGGTACAGGGGTCGGGTCAATGAGCAGTTCTTC.